This paragraph reports one TCR beta chain. Primers used in a second PCR of about 6 to 11 cycles were a sample-barcoded 5' primer and a J-beta primer mix. A template-switch adaptor containing 12 random nucleotides labeled each cDNA molecule. Each sample yielded at least 2.5 million CDR3-containing paired-end reads. Each CDR3 protein gets one entry after TCRdb re-called the 5' RACE reads with MiXCR. The sample lists roughly 730,000 distinct CDR3 sequences; roughly 56% were seen once. This specimen comes from a study of blood T cells in healthy people across ages. Total RNA was isolated from each sample in quantities of at least 6 micrograms. Source material: blood. This receptor was taken from a man aged 35-49 years in good health.

CDR3 sequence: CASSGQGFFVYGYTF. Here the CDR3 DNA reads TGTGCCAGCAGTGGTCAGGGGTTCTTCGTCTATGGCTACACCTTC. The chain joins TRBV2 to TRBJ1-2, with D perhaps matching TRBD1 (6 bases). The V end was cut by 4 bases, the J end by 4 bases, with 16 bases between. The CDR3 consists of 15 residues. CDR1 is SNHLY, CDR2 FYNNEI, per germline.